This is a list of T cell receptor beta chains from one sample in a study of CD8 T cells in Susac syndrome. TCRdb redid the calling of the immunoSEQ multiplex PCR reads with MiXCR, one entry per CDR3 protein. The sample includes approximately 270,000 distinct CDR3 sequences, about 93% of them seen just once. The sequenced sample was CD4+ T cells from PBMCs. The origin of the receptors is a human donor with multiple sclerosis. The CDR3 runs from the conserved cysteine through the conserved F or W. D genes are given only for firm matches. Expanded clones get a size class; other rows say once, few or many, or leave the size out.

J,D,V,size,DNA,CDR3
TRBJ1-6,TRBD1,TRBV5-1,NA,TGCGCCAGCAGCTTGGCGACAGGGTCTAATTCACCCCTCCACTTT,CASSLATGSNSPLHF
TRBJ1-1,TRBD1,TRBV29-1,NA,TGCAGCGTTGCACAGGGGGCTGGAACTGAAGCTTTCTTT,CSVAQGAGTEAFF
TRBJ2-5,TRBD1,TRBV29-1,NA,TGCAGCGTTGACGGACAGGGGGTAGTAGAGACCCAGTACTTC,CSVDGQGVVETQYF
TRBJ2-7,NA,TRBV27,NA,TGTGCCAGCAGTTTACTCCGGACCTCCTACGAGCAGTACTTC,CASSLLRTSYEQYF
TRBJ2-6,NA,TRBV2,NA,TGTGCCAGCAGACCAGGGACGGCTGGGGCCAACGTCCTGACTTTC,CASRPGTAGANVLTF
TRBJ1-4,NA,TRBV20-1,NA,TGCAGTGCCGCAGGTGCGGCTAATGAAAAACTGTTTTTT,CSAAGAANEKLFF
TRBJ1-5,NA,TRBV19,NA,TGTGCCAGTAGTAGGGGAGGACGCCCCCCAATGGGGCCCCAGCATTTT,CASSRGGRPPMGPQHF
TRBJ2-3,NA,TRBV7-2,NA,TGTGCCAGCAGCTTTGCCCAACCCCCAGATACGCAGTATTTT,CASSFAQPPDTQYF
TRBJ1-2,NA,TRBV19,NA,TGTGCCAGTCGCCATAGCAACGGCTATGGCTACACCTTC,CASRHSNGYGYTF
TRBJ1-2,NA,TRBV20-1,NA,TGCAGTGCTAGGCAGGGTAACTATGGCTACACCTTC,CSARQGNYGYTF
TRBJ2-5,TRBD2,TRBV14,once,TGTGCCAGCAGCCAACCGGGACTAGCGGGAGTACAGGAGACCCAGTACTTC,CASSQPGLAGVQETQYF
TRBJ1-3,NA,TRBV9,NA,TGTGCCAGCAGCGTTGGAGGAGGGGGAAACACCATATATTTT,CASSVGGGGNTIYF
TRBJ2-2,NA,TRBV7-2,NA,TGTGCCAGCAGCTTAGTTCAGGGTCTGGGCACCGGGGAGCTGTTTTTT,CASSLVQGLGTGELFF
TRBJ1-2,NA,TRBV18,once,TGTGCCAGCTCACCAACAGATAACTATGGCTACACCTTC,CASSPTDNYGYTF
TRBJ2-5,NA,TRBV30,NA,TGTGCCTGGAGCCGGGACTCGGGAGAGACCCAGTACTTC,CAWSRDSGETQYF
TRBJ1-5,TRBD1,TRBV6-1,NA,TGTGCCAGCAGTCCTAGCCCAGGGGGCTTTCAGCCCCAGCATTTT,CASSPSPGGFQPQHF
TRBJ2-3,NA,TRBV10-3,NA,TGTGCCATCAGTGAGTCCCTAGATGGCACAGATACGCAGTATTTT,CAISESLDGTDTQYF
TRBJ1-2,NA,TRBV29-1,NA,TGCAGCGTTGACGGCAGGGAGGGGAACTATGGCTACACCTTC,CSVDGREGNYGYTF
TRBJ2-1,TRBD2,TRBV4-1,NA,TGCGCCAGCAGCCAGCCCGGGACTAGCGCATACAATGAGCAGTTCTTC,CASSQPGTSAYNEQFF
TRBJ1-6,NA,TRBV3-1,NA,TGTGCCAGCAGCCAAGGTTGGCCGGATCATAATTCACCCCTCCACTTT,CASSQGWPDHNSPLHF
TRBJ1-1,NA,TRBV5-1,NA,TGCGCCAGCAGCTCCGGAGGGACGGTGAACACTGAAGCTTTCTTT,CASSSGGTVNTEAFF
TRBJ2-5,TRBD1,TRBV7-2,NA,TGTGCCAGCAGCTCGGGACAGTGGGAGACCCAGTACTTC,CASSSGQWETQYF
TRBJ2-3,NA,TRBV29-1,NA,TGCAGCGTGCCGACAGGTTCTAGCACAGATACGCAGTATTTT,CSVPTGSSTDTQYF
TRBJ2-3,TRBD2,TRBV2,NA,TGTGCCAGCATACTAGCGGGAGGTTCAGATACGCAGTATTTT,CASILAGGSDTQYF
TRBJ2-2,NA,TRBV28,NA,TGTGCCAGCACCTCGGGGGCCCAGGGGTCCGGGGAGCTGTTTTTT,CASTSGAQGSGELFF
TRBJ1-1,NA,TRBV3-1,NA,TGTGCCAGCAGCCACTACAGTCGGACCGAAGCTTTCTTT,CASSHYSRTEAFF
TRBJ2-1,TRBD2,TRBV2,NA,TGTGCCAGCAGTGGTAAGCGGGAGGAGGTGTTCTTC,CASSGKREEVFF
TRBJ2-1,NA,TRBV20-1,NA,TGCAGTGCTACCTCCGGGACCGAAAACTACAATGAGCAGTTCTTC,CSATSGTENYNEQFF
TRBJ1-5,TRBD1,TRBV12-3/TRBV12-4,NA,TGTGCCAGCAGAACAGGGGAGGAATATCAGCCCCAGCATTTT,CASRTGEEYQPQHF
TRBJ1-1,NA,TRBV7-9,NA,TGTGCCAGCAGCCCCGACGTTCGCACTGAAGCTTTCTTT,CASSPDVRTEAFF
TRBJ2-4,NA,TRBV14,few,TGTGCCAGCAGCCAAGAGGAAGGTTTGGGGGGACACATTCAGTACTTC,CASSQEEGLGGHIQYF
TRBJ2-3,TRBD1,TRBV29-1,NA,TGCAGCGTTGTAGGGACAGTTGTGGCAGATACGCAGTATTTT,CSVVGTVVADTQYF
TRBJ2-5,TRBD2,TRBV5-1,once,TGCGCCAGCAGCAAGGGACTAGCGTCACAAGAGACCCAGTACTTC,CASSKGLASQETQYF
TRBJ2-1,NA,TRBV18,NA,TGTGCCAGCTCACCACTTCCGCGCCCTAGCTCCTACAATGAGCAGTTCTTC,CASSPLPRPSSYNEQFF
TRBJ2-3,NA,TRBV30,NA,TGTGCCTGGAGTGACCCAGGAGCGGCGGGGACAGATACGCAGTATTTT,CAWSDPGAAGTDTQYF
TRBJ2-4,TRBD2,TRBV2,once,TGTGCCAGCAGTCAAACCGGGACTAGCGGCAAAAACATTCAGTACTTC,CASSQTGTSGKNIQYF
TRBJ1-2,NA,TRBV5-4,NA,TGTGCCAGCAGCTTGGTGGGAGGGATCCCATATGGCTACACCTTC,CASSLVGGIPYGYTF
TRBJ2-2,NA,TRBV9,NA,TGTGCCAGCAGCCGGGCCGGGACTGGGACTACCGGGGAGCTGTTTTTT,CASSRAGTGTTGELFF
TRBJ2-5,NA,TRBV4-1,NA,TGCGCCAGCAGCCAAGTAAGGGGGATGCCAGAGACCCAGTACTTC,CASSQVRGMPETQYF
TRBJ2-3,TRBD1,TRBV18,NA,TGTGCCAGCTCACTGGACCGACAGGGGATAGATACGCAGTATTTT,CASSLDRQGIDTQYF
TRBJ1-4,NA,TRBV30,NA,TGTGCCTGCGACCCGAATGAAAAACTGTTTTTT,CACDPNEKLFF
TRBJ1-4,NA,TRBV18,NA,TGTGCCAGCTCACCGCGGCCACCAGGGACTAATGAAAAACTGTTTTTT,CASSPRPPGTNEKLFF
TRBJ1-5,NA,TRBV18,NA,TGTGCCAGCTCACCCCTGCAAGATCAGCCCCAGCATTTT,CASSPLQDQPQHF